The clone carrying this T cell receptor (beta chain) was picked up a small number of times. This sample was taken from a study of blood T cell repertoires in COVID-19. Sequencing was performed with immunoSEQ multiplex PCR; in TCRdb, only in-frame clones are kept and a portion is missing. The data contain a few hundred thousand clones, less than 90% of them singletons. Germline CDR1 is MDHEN and CDR2 is SYDVKM. With 8 bases removed from V and 7 bases from J, the gap between germline ends came to 20 bases. The CDR3 sequence is 15 residues long. The specimen sequenced was peripheral blood. This clonotype was sampled from a woman aged 55-70 years who had recovered from COVID-19. The gene calls are TRBV28 and TRBJ2-2; D is possibly TRBD1 (8 bases). The CDR3 is CASRAGGGTGGELFF. The CDR3 DNA sequence: TGTGCCAGCCGCGCTGGGGGGGGGACAGGCGGGGAGCTGTTTTTT.